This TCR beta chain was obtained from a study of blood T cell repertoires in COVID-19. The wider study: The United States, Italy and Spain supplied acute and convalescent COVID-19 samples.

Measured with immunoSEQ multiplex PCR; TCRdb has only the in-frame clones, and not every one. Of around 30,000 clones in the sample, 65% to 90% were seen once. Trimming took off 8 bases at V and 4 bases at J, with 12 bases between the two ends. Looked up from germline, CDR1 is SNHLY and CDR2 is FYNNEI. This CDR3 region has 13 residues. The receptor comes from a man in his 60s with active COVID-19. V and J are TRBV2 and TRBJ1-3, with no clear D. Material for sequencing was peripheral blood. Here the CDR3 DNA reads TGTGCCAGCCGCTCCGGGAACGGAAACACCATATATTTT. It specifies CASRSGNGNTIYF.